These 32 T cell receptor beta chains were sequenced from one sample in a study of blood T cell repertoires in COVID-19. Clones were sequenced by immunoSEQ multiplex PCR, and TCRdb holds only the in-frame ones, with some missing. The repertoire holds fewer than 200,000 clones, with about 88% as singletons. Sequencing was carried out using PBMCs or T cells enriched from blood (not recorded which). The origin of the receptors is a woman aged 18-29 years who had recovered from COVID-19.

In DNA form, the CDR3 reads TGTGCCAGCAGCGCCTCCTATGGCTACACCTTC. It encodes CASSASYGYTF. The V and J genes are TRBV9 and TRBJ1-2; the D is unclear. V lost 3 bases and J lost 4, with 4 bases in between. The CDR3 extends over 11 amino acids. CDR1 and CDR2 from the germline V gene are SGDLS and YYNGEE.

V usage is TRBV19 and J usage is TRBJ1-1; D uncertain. This CDR3 region has 14 residues. V lost 5 bases and J 0 bases, leaving 10 bases between the germline ends. Germline V CDR1 and CDR2: LNHDA, SQIVND (reference sequence). The CDR3, as DNA: TGTGCCAGTAGTCCTCCCCACATGAACACTGAAGCTTTCTTT. This codes for CASSPPHMNTEAFF.

CDR3 sequence (DNA): TGCAGCGTTGACGTGGTGGAGAGATCGTCCTACGAGCAGTACTTC. Translated, it gives CSVDVVERSSYEQYF. This chain uses TRBV29-1 with TRBJ2-7; D is unresolved. The CDR3 loop spans 15 amino acids. The V and J ends lost 3 bases and 1 base respectively, with 16 bases between them. Germline V lookup: CDR1 SQVTM, CDR2 ANQGSEA.

The chain recombines TRBV30 with TRBJ1-1, with a weak D call TRBD1 (5 bases). V gave up 2 bases and J gave up 0 bases, with 16 bases separating them. Germline CDR1 is GTSNPN and CDR2 is SVGIG (reference sequence). There are 16 residues in the CDR3. The CDR3 DNA is TGTGCCTGGAGTATCGATCGACAGATTATGAACACTGAAGCTTTCTTT. Its protein is CAWSIDRQIMNTEAFF.

This clone was seen a single time. This chain uses TRBV11-3 with TRBJ2-2; D perhaps matches TRBD2 (7 bases). V was clipped by 5 bases and J by 10 bases, with 17 bases between them. CDR3 length: 14 residues. Germline V gives CDR1 SGHNT, CDR2 YENEEA. CDR3 sequence: CASSRSTGGEELFF. CDR3 nucleotides: TGTGCCAGCAGCCGGAGCACGGGGGGCGAGGAGCTGTTTTTT.

This clone appeared a single time. V gene TRBV9 combines with J gene TRBJ2-1, with 8 bases aligning to TRBD1. This CDR3 contains 15 residues. V shed 4 bases and J 2 bases; nucleotides not matched to a gene: 5. Germline lookup yields CDR1 SGDLS and CDR2 YYNGEE. The CDR3 sequence: CASSTQGAPYNEQFF. CDR3 DNA sequence: TGTGCCAGCAGCACCCAGGGGGCGCCCTACAATGAGCAGTTCTTC.

The V and J genes are TRBV6-8 and TRBJ2-3; TRBD2 aligns across 12 bases. Per germline, CDR1 MNHGY and CDR2 SAAAGT. CDR3 length: 16 residues. The ends lost 5 bases at V and 1 base at J; junction bases unmatched: 4. This chain's CDR3 is CASSRLAGARTDTQYF. CDR3 coding DNA: TGTGCCAGCAGTCGACTAGCGGGAGCTCGCACAGATACGCAGTATTTT.

This chain links TRBV6-1 with TRBJ2-7; D unclear. Trimming took 2 bases from V and 2 from J, leaving 16 bases between them. In germline, CDR1 is MNHNS, CDR2 SASEGT. The CDR3 runs 16 residues. CDR3 loop: CASSEIHTGFTYEQYF. As DNA, the CDR3 is TGTGCCAGCAGTGAAATCCATACCGGGTTTACCTACGAGCAGTACTTC.

The J gene is TRBJ2-1, the V gene TRBV7-6; 8 nucleotides agree with TRBD1. Germline trimming cut 1 base from V and 6 bases from J; bases unmatched to any gene: 2. Germline-derived CDR1 and CDR2 are SGHVS and FNYEAQ. The CDR3 totals 14 residues. The CDR3 loop is CASSLEQGVNEQFF. CDR3 bases: TGTGCCAGCAGCTTAGAACAGGGGGTCAATGAGCAGTTCTTC.

The V call is TRBV19, the J call TRBJ2-7, with 10 bases fitting TRBD1. The CDR3 totals 14 residues. V gave up 5 bases and J gave up 7 bases; unmatched junction bases: 8. The germline V gene encodes CDR1 LNHDA and CDR2 SQIVND (reference sequence). The CDR3 spells CASSPLPGQGEQYF. Here the CDR3 DNA reads TGTGCCAGTAGTCCCCTCCCGGGACAGGGGGAGCAGTACTTC.

This clone has just one count. This rearrangement joins TRBV4-2 to TRBJ1-6, with 8 bases fitting TRBD1. This CDR3 is 13 amino acids long. Per germline, CDR1 LGHNA and CDR2 YNFKEQ. V lost 8 bases and J lost 10; bases outside the gene matches: 7. The CDR3 DNA reads as TGTGCCAGCGGGGGACAGGCGGTCTCACCCCTCCACTTT. Translating gives CASGGQAVSPLHF.

This clone was recorded once. The chain uses TRBV29-1 and TRBJ2-7; unclear D gene. Germline values: CDR1 SQVTM, CDR2 ANQGSEA. The CDR3 length is 11 residues. V dropped 7 bases and J dropped 1 base, with 8 bases sitting between them. CDR3 amino acids: CSATRSYEQYF. The CDR3 DNA follows: TGCAGCGCGACACGTTCCTACGAGCAGTACTTC.

The chain links TRBV5-1 to TRBJ1-2, with 8 bases matching TRBD1. This CDR3 comprises 16 residues. Germline values: CDR1 SGHRS, CDR2 YFSETQ. With V trimmed by 2 bases and J by 4 bases, 10 bases remained unmatched. The CDR3 nucleotides read TGCGCCAGCAGCTTCACGAAGATTACAGGGGGCTATGGCTACACCTTC. It encodes CASSFTKITGGYGYTF.

This chain links TRBV28 with TRBJ2-7, with a tentative D call TRBD1 (5 bases). From germline, CDR1 is MDHEN and CDR2 SYDVKM. The CDR3 is made up of 13 amino acids. The V end lost 3 bases, the J end lost 4 bases, and 10 bases lay between the germline ends. CDR3 in DNA: TGTGCCAGCAGTTTCGGCAGGGTGTACGAGCAGTACTTC. Translated: CASSFGRVYEQYF.

The chain uses TRBV7-6 and TRBJ2-3; 9 nucleotides line up with TRBD1. V was pared by 10 bases and J by 5 bases, with 7 bases of the junction left unmatched. The CDR3 has 13 amino acids. CDR1 and CDR2 (germline): SGHVS, FNYEAQ. The CDR3 DNA follows: TGTGCCACCGGGACAGGGTTAAGAGATACGCAGTATTTT. Amino acid sequence: CATGTGLRDTQYF.

There are a few counts of this clone. This chain joins TRBV19 and TRBJ1-2; D perhaps matches TRBD1 (6 bases). The germline V gene has CDR1 LNHDA and CDR2 SQIVND (reference sequence). The CDR3 loop spans 14 amino acids. Trimming pared 1 base from V and 7 bases from J, leaving 13 bases between. The CDR3 here is CASSIGSGGFGYTF. CDR3 coding DNA: TGTGCCAGTAGTATAGGTTCGGGGGGCTTTGGCTACACCTTC.

The J gene is TRBJ1-1, the V gene TRBV28; D is possibly TRBD1 (5 bases). CDR3 length: 13 amino acids. V was trimmed by 5 bases and J by 3 bases, leaving 10 bases between them. CDR1 and CDR2 from the germline V gene are MDHEN and SYDVKM. The CDR3 coding sequence is TGTGCCAGCAGTGGGGGGTCGGACACTGAAGCTTTCTTT. It encodes CASSGGSDTEAFF.

The chain joins TRBV28 to TRBJ1-3; D possibly corresponds to TRBD1 (5 bases). Trimming removed 2 bases from V and 3 bases from J, with 26 bases in between. Germline assignment: CDR1 MDHEN and CDR2 SYDVKM. The CDR3 length is 20 residues. CDR3 DNA sequence: TGTGCCAGCAGTTTACACCATACTCTAGGAAGGGGCATGGGTGGAAACACCATATATTTT. It is translated as CASSLHHTLGRGMGGNTIYF.

This chain uses TRBV6-6 with TRBJ1-1; possibly TRBD1 for D (6 bases). V was trimmed by 0 bases and J by 4 bases, leaving 9 bases between them. Germline CDR1 and CDR2: MNHNY and SVGAGI (reference sequence). The CDR3 runs to 14 residues. The CDR3 DNA reads as TGTGCCAGCAGTTACTCGGAACAGGGCACTGAAGCTTTCTTT. The encoded protein is CASSYSEQGTEAFF.

The DNA for the CDR3 is TGTGCCAGCAGTTCGGCGGGAGTCACTGAAGCTTTCTTT. Its translation is CASSSAGVTEAFF. The chain links TRBV2 to TRBJ1-1, with no clear D. Trimming pared 5 bases from V and 4 bases from J, leaving 11 bases between. This CDR3 has 13 residues. In germline, CDR1 is SNHLY, CDR2 FYNNEI.

This sequence joins TRBV5-1 and TRBJ1-2, with D possibly TRBD1 on 6 matching bases. Germline V gives CDR1 SGHRS, CDR2 YFSETQ. Trimming stripped 2 bases from V and 10 bases from J, with 9 bases between. The CDR3 loop spans 11 amino acids. CDR3 in amino acids: CASSFTGNYTF. The DNA of the CDR3 is TGCGCCAGCAGCTTTACAGGGAACTACACCTTC.

The chain links TRBV15 to TRBJ1-1, with D possibly TRBD1 on 6 matching bases. Germline assignment: CDR1 LNHNV and CDR2 YYDKDF (reference sequence). The CDR3 covers 16 residues. V lost 0 bases and J 1 base, leaving 12 bases between the germline ends. CDR3 nucleotide sequence: TGTGCCACCAGCAGAGATGATTCGACAGGGAACACTGAAGCTTTCTTT. Translating gives CATSRDDSTGNTEAFF.

V gene TRBV10-1 combines with J gene TRBJ1-1, with 7 bases matching TRBD1. Germline trimming cut 6 bases from V and 6 bases from J; bases unmatched to any gene: 10. CDR3 length equals 14 residues. Germline V lookup: CDR1 WNHNN, CDR2 SYGVQD (reference sequence). CDR3 in DNA: TGCGCCAGCAGCCAGAACAGGGGCGTCTCTGAAGCTTTCTTT. Protein product: CASSQNRGVSEAFF.

This chain links TRBV5-1 with TRBJ2-7, with 8 bases that match TRBD2. Germline V gene lookup returns CDR1 SGHRS and CDR2 YFSETQ. V trimming: 1 base; J trimming: 3 bases; junction bases outside the gene matches: 3. The length of the CDR3 is 14 residues. CDR3 bases: TGCGCCAGCAGCTTGTACGGGGGGGACTACGAGCAGTACTTC. This sequence encodes CASSLYGGDYEQYF.

This clone was counted between two and nine times. The rearrangement links TRBV28 to TRBJ2-3; D is ambiguous. V gave up 4 bases and J gave up 0 bases, with 17 bases separating them. CDR1 is MDHEN, CDR2 SYDVKM, per germline. This CDR3 has 17 amino acids. In DNA form, the CDR3 reads TGTGCCAGCAGTTACGCCTTAACTTCTGCTAGCACAGATACGCAGTATTTT. This encodes CASSYALTSASTDTQYF.

The count of this clone is one. This rearrangement joins TRBV10-3 to TRBJ1-4, with TRBD1 identical over 7 bases. V was pared by 4 bases and J by 15 bases, with 17 bases of the junction left unmatched. CDR1 is ENHRY and CDR2 is SYGVKD in the germline V gene. CDR3 length: 15 residues. For the CDR3, the DNA is TGTGCCATCAGTGGACGGACAGGCACTCAGGGAGAATTGTTTTTT. Translated, it gives CAISGRTGTQGELFF.

The genes are TRBV20-1 and TRBJ2-7, with unresolved D. CDR1 is DFQATT and CDR2 is SNEGSKA in the germline V gene (reference sequence). CDR3 length equals 9 residues. The CDR3 protein is CRLRDEQYF. In nucleotides, the CDR3 is TGCAGACTCCGGGACGAGCAGTACTTC.

The rearrangement links TRBV6-5 to TRBJ1-6; 7 bases are shared with TRBD1. The V gene end was trimmed by 5 bases and the J gene end by 1 base; junction bases not matched to a gene: 2. Germline values: CDR1 MNHEY, CDR2 SVGAGI. The CDR3 runs to 15 residues. In nucleotides, the CDR3 is TGTGCCAGCAGTAACAGGGGTTCCTATAATTCACCCCTCCACTTT. As protein: CASSNRGSYNSPLHF.

The J gene is TRBJ1-2, the V gene TRBV5-1, with 7 bases lining up with TRBD1. The germline gives CDR1 SGHRS, CDR2 YFSETQ. V shed 4 bases, J shed 0 bases, and the junction held 9 bases outside the gene matches. CDR3 size: 16 residues. DNA for the CDR3: TGCGCCAGCAGCGAGGAGCTGACAGGGCCTAACTATGGCTACACCTTC. As protein: CASSEELTGPNYGYTF.

The rearrangement joins TRBV7-2 to TRBJ1-1, with 9 bases lining up with TRBD1. Trimming took 5 bases from V and 10 from J; bases not matched to a gene: 14. Per germline, CDR1 SGHTA and CDR2 FQGNSA. The CDR3 length is 15 residues. CDR3 sequence (DNA): TGTGCCAGCAGCCTCCTCGGGACAGGGCTACCTGGAGCTTTCTTT. It specifies CASSLLGTGLPGAFF.

The chain joins TRBV20-1 to TRBJ1-3, with D hard to call. This CDR3 region has 11 residues. V lost 3 bases and J 5 bases, leaving 5 bases between the germline ends. CDR1 and CDR2 (germline): DFQATT, SNEGSKA (reference sequence). CDR3 amino acids: CSARGRNTIYF. In DNA, the CDR3 is TGCAGTGCTAGGGGCCGAAACACCATATATTTT.

This sequence joins TRBV24-1 and TRBJ1-2, with 9 nucleotides matching TRBD1. The CDR3 has 16 amino acids. The germline V gene has CDR1 KGHDR and CDR2 SFDVKD. Trimming removed 6 bases from V and 2 bases from J; junction bases left unmatched: 9. CDR3 sequence reads: CATSNPGQGKNYGYTF. The CDR3 DNA reads TGTGCCACCAGTAATCCGGGACAGGGTAAAAACTATGGCTACACCTTC.